The source of this TCR beta chain is a study of liver allograft versus peripheral blood T cells. Study at large: Comparisons were made between T cell receptor repertoires found in transplanted livers and those circulating in recipients' peripheral blood. Overall study results and limits: Liver allograft repertoires of T cell receptors reportedly diverged from peripheral blood repertoires.

TCRdb reanalysed the reads using MiXCR and keeps one entry per CDR3 protein. The sample consists of 9,200 or so distinct CDR3 sequences, 16% of them appearing once. Trimming stripped 0 bases from V and 7 bases from J, with 12 bases between. This CDR3 is 14 amino acids long. Germline V gene data show CDR1 as SGHAT and CDR2 as FQNNGV. This clonotype was seen repeatedly, ten times or more. Its specificity is unknown. The chain combines TRBV11-2 with TRBJ1-1, with TRBD1 as a possible D gene (5 bases). This sequence was found in a human patient who had a liver transplant. The T cells may partly be graft donor cells. As DNA, the CDR3 is TGTGCCAGCAGCTTAGAGCCCCTACAGGTTGAAGCTTTCTTT. Amino acid sequence: CASSLEPLQVEAFF.